The source of this TCR beta chain is a study of identifying expanded T cells in peripheral blood. The CDR3 has 14 residues. The V gene lost 8 bases and the J gene lost 4 bases, with 17 bases spanning the gap. Study-wide points: Differentially abundant clones: around 1.1 between replicates, just under 17 at two to three weeks, 19 to 20 at four.

Repertoires were generated with immunoSEQ multiplex PCR, while TCRdb's copy carries only in-frame clones and drops some. Of 80,000 or so clones in the sample, 84% are singletons; the top ten hold roughly 18%. In regard to this clone: Its specificity is unknown.

The sequenced material came from blood. The TCR was taken from a person aged 18-70 years in good health. This chain uses TRBV23-1 with TRBJ1-2; no clear D. TRBV23-1 is identified as an open reading frame with a role that is uncertain. CDR3 in DNA: TGCGCCAGCTCGGGGAGGGCCCGAGGCTATGGCTACACCTTC. Its translation is CASSGRARGYGYTF.